These T cell receptor beta chains were read from a single sample in a study. TCRdb analysed the 5' RACE reads with MiXCR anew, one entry per CDR3 protein. The table has over 40,000 distinct CDR3 sequences, approximately 30% seen once. Sequencing input: tumor-infiltrating memory CD4+ T cells sorted from the breast tumor. The origin of the receptors is a female donor with breast cancer. Both conserved end residues are part of each CDR3. Fields, in order: clone size, D gene, V gene, J gene, CDR3 DNA, CDR3 protein. A D gene is named only where the DNA matches it firmly. Where a row states a size, it is once, few, many or the class of an expanded clone; other rows omit it.

>once|NA|TRBV20-1|TRBJ2-5
TGCAGTGCTAGAGTGGGAAGGTCCCCACAAGAGACCCAGTACTTC
CSARVGRSPQETQYF
>NA|NA|TRBV6-1|TRBJ1-5
TGTGCCAGCAGTGACTGGATCCGGGACATAGCCCAGGCCCAGCATTTT
CASSDWIRDIAQAQHF
>few|NA|TRBV9|TRBJ2-3
TGTGCCAGCAGCGCCCCCACAGATACGCAGTATTTT
CASSAPTDTQYF
>NA|NA|TRBV3-1|TRBJ2-3
TGTGCCAGCAGCCAAGATGAAGAAACTAGCACAGATACGCAGTATTTT
CASSQDEETSTDTQYF
>few|NA|TRBV7-6|TRBJ2-7
TGTGCCAGCAGCCATAGGGCAGGAAGCTCCTACGAGCAGTACTTC
CASSHRAGSSYEQYF
>NA|NA|TRBV4-2|TRBJ2-6
TGTGCCAGCAGCCAAGAGGCACACCCCTCTGGGGCCAACGTCCTGACTTTC
CASSQEAHPSGANVLTF
>few|NA|TRBV5-6|TRBJ2-4
TGTGCCAGCAGCCTGACAGGAGCCAAAAACATTCAGTACTTC
CASSLTGAKNIQYF
>NA|NA|TRBV12-3/TRBV12-4|TRBJ1-5
TGTGCCAGCAGTGACAGTAATCAGCCCCAGCATTTT
CASSDSNQPQHF
>few|TRBD1|TRBV7-9|TRBJ1-2
TGTGCCAGCAGCTTAGGAGGGGGCGCAAATGGCTACACCTTC
CASSLGGGANGYTF
>NA|TRBD1|TRBV28|TRBJ1-2
TGTGCCAGCAGTTTGAGGGACAGCTATGGCTACACCTTC
CASSLRDSYGYTF
>NA|NA|TRBV4-1|TRBJ2-7
TGCGCCAGCAGCCATGGGATTAGCGTATACGAGCAGTACTTC
CASSHGISVYEQYF
>few|NA|TRBV5-1|TRBJ1-1
TGCGCTAGCAGCTTGGACACTGAAGCTTTCTTT
CASSLDTEAFF
>NA|NA|TRBV3-1|TRBJ1-5
TGTGCCAGCAGCCAGTGGGGACAGCCCCAGCATTTT
CASSQWGQPQHF
>NA|NA|TRBV4-1|TRBJ2-2
TGCGCCAGCAGCCTCATATCGGTCGGGGACACCGGGGAGCTGTTTTTT
CASSLISVGDTGELFF
>once|TRBD1|TRBV7-9|TRBJ2-7
TGTGCCAGCAGCCAACCCGGGACAGGTCCCTACGAGCAGTACTTC
CASSQPGTGPYEQYF
>few|NA|TRBV5-1|TRBJ2-1
TGCGCCAGCAGCTCCTTAGGGGGCAATGAGCAGTTCTTC
CASSSLGGNEQFF
>NA|NA|TRBV28|TRBJ2-5
TGTGCCAGCAGTGAGACCTCCCAAGAGACCCAGTACTTC
CASSETSQETQYF
>once|TRBD2|TRBV27|TRBJ2-7
TGTGCCAGCAACGAAATAGCGGGAGTCTACGAGCAGTACTTC
CASNEIAGVYEQYF
>NA|NA|TRBV7-9|TRBJ2-7
TGTGCCAGCAGCTCCTGGGGGGGCAAGATAACCTCCTACGAGCAGTACTTC
CASSSWGGKITSYEQYF
>few|NA|TRBV12-3/TRBV12-4|TRBJ2-5
TGTGCCAGCAGTTTTGCCCAGGGCCAAGAGACCCAGTACTTC
CASSFAQGQETQYF
>NA|TRBD1|TRBV6-1|TRBJ1-1
TGTGCCAGCAGTGAGAGACAGGGGATGTCTGAAGCTTTCTTT
CASSERQGMSEAFF
>NA|NA|TRBV12-3/TRBV12-4|TRBJ2-3
TGTGCCAGCGCAAGGGCGAGCGGCACAGATACGCAGTATTTT
CASARASGTDTQYF
>few|NA|TRBV5-1|TRBJ2-3
TGCGCCAGCAGACTGGACAGCACAGATACGCAGTATTTT
CASRLDSTDTQYF
>NA|TRBD2|TRBV28|TRBJ2-7
TGTGCCAGCAGTATTGTGATGCAGCGGGAGTTGAAATTC
CASSIVMQRELKF
>few|NA|TRBV7-9|TRBJ2-5
TGTGCCAGCAGCCCTAGGCGTCGTGTTAGCGGACCTCAAGAGACCCAGTACTTC
CASSPRRRVSGPQETQYF
>few|NA|TRBV6-5|TRBJ1-2
TGTGCCAGCAGTTACTTGGGATATGGCTACACCTTC
CASSYLGYGYTF
>few|TRBD2|TRBV7-3|TRBJ2-1
TGTGCCAGCAGCTCCCAGGGACTAGCGGGAGGAGGTGAGCAGTTCTTC
CASSSQGLAGGGEQFF